This record looks at one T cell receptor (beta chain) sequence and its context. RNA was extracted with the RNeasy kit, and a quantity of about 0.45 to 1 ug was reverse transcribed using random hexamers. Via MiXCR, TCRdb re-called the immunoSEQ multiplex PCR reads, giving one row per CDR3 protein. The sample carries 95,000 to 150,000 distinct CDR3 sequences, nearly 96% recorded once. This sample was included in a study of CD8 T cells in Susac syndrome. Germline CDR1 reads SGHNT; CDR2 reads YYREEE (reference sequence). V lost 2 bases and J lost 5; bases outside the gene matches: 6. The CDR3 has 15 residues.

This chain uses TRBV5-4 with TRBJ2-1; 8 positions match TRBD1. This TCR was recovered from a human donor with Susac syndrome. The source material was CD4+ T cells from PBMCs. The CDR3 sequence is CASSFGGQANNEQFF. The CDR3 bases are TGTGCCAGCAGCTTTGGGGGACAGGCAAACAATGAGCAGTTCTTC.